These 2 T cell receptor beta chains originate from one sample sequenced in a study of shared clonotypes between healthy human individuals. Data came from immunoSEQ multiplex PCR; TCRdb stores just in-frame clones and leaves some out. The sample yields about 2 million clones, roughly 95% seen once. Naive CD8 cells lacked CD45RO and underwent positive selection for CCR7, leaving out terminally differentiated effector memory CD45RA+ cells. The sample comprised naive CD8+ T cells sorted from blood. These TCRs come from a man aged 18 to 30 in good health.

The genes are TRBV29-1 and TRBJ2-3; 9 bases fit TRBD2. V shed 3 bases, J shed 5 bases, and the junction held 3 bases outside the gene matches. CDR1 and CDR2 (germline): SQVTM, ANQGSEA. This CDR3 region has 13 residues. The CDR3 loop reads CSVEREGRDTQYF. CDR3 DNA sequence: TGCAGCGTTGAGCGGGAGGGAAGAGATACGCAGTATTTT.

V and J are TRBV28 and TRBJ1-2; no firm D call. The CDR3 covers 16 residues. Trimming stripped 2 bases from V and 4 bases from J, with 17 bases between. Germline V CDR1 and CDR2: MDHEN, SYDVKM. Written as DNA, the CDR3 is TGTGCCAGCAGTTTAAATCGCGAGCGGCCGTCCTATGGCTACACCTTC. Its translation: CASSLNRERPSYGYTF.